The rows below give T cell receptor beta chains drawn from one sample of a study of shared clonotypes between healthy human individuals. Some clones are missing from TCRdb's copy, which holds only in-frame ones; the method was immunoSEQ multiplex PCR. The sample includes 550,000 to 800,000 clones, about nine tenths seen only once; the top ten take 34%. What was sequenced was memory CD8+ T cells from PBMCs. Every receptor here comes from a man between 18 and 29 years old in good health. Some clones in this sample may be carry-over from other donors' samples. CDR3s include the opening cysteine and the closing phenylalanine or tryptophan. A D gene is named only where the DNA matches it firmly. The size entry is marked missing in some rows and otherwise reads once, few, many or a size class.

cdr3_nt: TGCGCCAGCAGCCAAGCCCCGACAGGAACCTACGAGCAGTACTTC
cdr3_aa: CASSQAPTGTYEQYF
d_call: .
cdr3_length: 15
j_call: TRBJ2-7
clone_size: .
v_call: TRBV4-3

cdr3_nt: TGTGCCAGCAGTGTGTACGAAGCTTTCTTT
cdr3_aa: CASSVYEAFF
d_call: .
cdr3_length: 10
j_call: TRBJ1-1
clone_size: .
v_call: TRBV6-1

cdr3_nt: TGCGCCAGCAGCAGCGGGAGAGGCTCAGATACGCAGTATTTT
cdr3_aa: CASSSGRGSDTQYF
d_call: TRBD2
cdr3_length: 14
j_call: TRBJ2-3
clone_size: .
v_call: TRBV4-1

cdr3_nt: TGTGCCACCAGCAGAGTTGTGGGATTAGTGAATAGCAATCAGCCCCAGCATTTT
cdr3_aa: CATSRVVGLVNSNQPQHF
d_call: .
cdr3_length: 18
j_call: TRBJ1-5
clone_size: once
v_call: TRBV15

cdr3_nt: TGCGCCAGCGGAAACATAGCGGGAGCTCAGGCCGAGCAGTACTTC
cdr3_aa: CASGNIAGAQAEQYF
d_call: TRBD2
cdr3_length: 15
j_call: TRBJ2-7
clone_size: .
v_call: TRBV5-1

cdr3_nt: TGTGCCAGCAGCCCCCCAGGCGCTGCCTACGAGCAGTACTTC
cdr3_aa: CASSPPGAAYEQYF
d_call: .
cdr3_length: 14
j_call: TRBJ2-7
clone_size: .
v_call: TRBV9

cdr3_nt: TGTGCCAGCAGCGTCTTTCCAGGAAACACCATATATTTT
cdr3_aa: CASSVFPGNTIYF
d_call: .
cdr3_length: 13
j_call: TRBJ1-3
clone_size: .
v_call: TRBV9

cdr3_nt: TGTGCCAGCAGTGAAAGGCGGGGGACCAGCTCTGGAAACACCATATATTTT
cdr3_aa: CASSERRGTSSGNTIYF
d_call: .
cdr3_length: 17
j_call: TRBJ1-3
clone_size: .
v_call: TRBV25-1

cdr3_nt: TGTGCCAGCAGTGCCGGTTTTAGCGGGATATCCTACGAGCAGTACTTC
cdr3_aa: CASSAGFSGISYEQYF
d_call: TRBD2
cdr3_length: 16
j_call: TRBJ2-7
clone_size: .
v_call: TRBV25-1

cdr3_nt: TGTGCCAGCAGTCCCCTCGTCAGCAGCAACACAGATACGCAGTATTTT
cdr3_aa: CASSPLVSSNTDTQYF
d_call: .
cdr3_length: 16
j_call: TRBJ2-3
clone_size: .
v_call: TRBV28

cdr3_nt: TGTGCCAGCTCACCCCAGTTCGGGCTAGGCAACCAAGAGACCCAGTACTTC
cdr3_aa: CASSPQFGLGNQETQYF
d_call: .
cdr3_length: 17
j_call: TRBJ2-5
clone_size: .
v_call: TRBV18

cdr3_nt: TGTGCCAGCAGCTTGAGTGAGGACAATGAGCAGTTCTTC
cdr3_aa: CASSLSEDNEQFF
d_call: .
cdr3_length: 13
j_call: TRBJ2-1
clone_size: .
v_call: TRBV7-9

cdr3_nt: TGTGCCACCAGCAGAGCGGTAAATACAAGGAATAGCCATGGCTACACCTTC
cdr3_aa: CATSRAVNTRNSHGYTF
d_call: .
cdr3_length: 17
j_call: TRBJ1-2
clone_size: .
v_call: TRBV15

cdr3_nt: TGCGCCAGCAGCTTGGTTGGGCGTAGCGGGGACGAGCAGTACTTC
cdr3_aa: CASSLVGRSGDEQYF
d_call: TRBD2
cdr3_length: 15
j_call: TRBJ2-7
clone_size: .
v_call: TRBV5-1

cdr3_nt: TGTGCCAGCAGCTTAGATGGGGATGGCTACACCTTC
cdr3_aa: CASSLDGDGYTF
d_call: .
cdr3_length: 12
j_call: TRBJ1-2
clone_size: .
v_call: TRBV7-2

cdr3_nt: TGTGCCACCAGCAGATCCCGGACAGTTGTCCGGAGCAATGAGCAGTTCTTC
cdr3_aa: CATSRSRTVVRSNEQFF
d_call: .
cdr3_length: 17
j_call: TRBJ2-1
clone_size: .
v_call: TRBV15

cdr3_nt: TGTGCCACCAGCAGGGGGGTACAGGGGGCGAACACTGAAGCTTTCTTT
cdr3_aa: CATSRGVQGANTEAFF
d_call: TRBD1
cdr3_length: 16
j_call: TRBJ1-1
clone_size: once
v_call: TRBV15

cdr3_nt: TGTGCCAGCAGTGACGTCGATGGCGGGGTCGATGGCTACACCTTC
cdr3_aa: CASSDVDGGVDGYTF
d_call: .
cdr3_length: 15
j_call: TRBJ1-2
clone_size: .
v_call: TRBV6-4

cdr3_nt: TGTGCCACCACCCGGGAGCGGCTGAACACCGGGGAGCTGTTTTTT
cdr3_aa: CATTRERLNTGELFF
d_call: .
cdr3_length: 15
j_call: TRBJ2-2
clone_size: .
v_call: TRBV19

cdr3_nt: TGTGCCTGGGCGGTAGGGGCCGGGGAGCTGTTTTTT
cdr3_aa: CAWAVGAGELFF
d_call: .
cdr3_length: 12
j_call: TRBJ2-2
clone_size: .
v_call: TRBV30

cdr3_nt: TGTGCCAGCAGCGCAGACCCAGATAGCGGCTCAGCCTACGAGCAGTACTTC
cdr3_aa: CASSADPDSGSAYEQYF
d_call: .
cdr3_length: 17
j_call: TRBJ2-7
clone_size: .
v_call: TRBV9

cdr3_nt: TGTGCCAGCGGGGGTATAGCGGGACGAACAGATACGCAGTATTTT
cdr3_aa: CASGGIAGRTDTQYF
d_call: TRBD2
cdr3_length: 15
j_call: TRBJ2-3
clone_size: .
v_call: TRBV6-1

cdr3_nt: TGTGCCAGCAGTCCTGACCTTCCCAGGAACACCGGGGAGCTGTTTTTT
cdr3_aa: CASSPDLPRNTGELFF
d_call: .
cdr3_length: 16
j_call: TRBJ2-2
clone_size: .
v_call: TRBV28

cdr3_nt: TGTGCCAGCAGCCAAGAGGAATACGCCGGGACTAGCTTGTCGTTAGCCAAAAACATTCAGTACTTC
cdr3_aa: CASSQEEYAGTSLSLAKNIQYF
d_call: TRBD2
cdr3_length: 22
j_call: TRBJ2-4
clone_size: .
v_call: TRBV4-2

cdr3_nt: TGTGCCAGCAGCCCTCGGGCGGGAGCATCCTACAATGAGCAGTTCTTC
cdr3_aa: CASSPRAGASYNEQFF
d_call: TRBD2
cdr3_length: 16
j_call: TRBJ2-1
clone_size: .
v_call: TRBV7-9

cdr3_nt: TGTGCTATCGAGGGCGGGAAGCCCCCGTCCTACGAGCAGTACTTC
cdr3_aa: CAIEGGKPPSYEQYF
d_call: .
cdr3_length: 15
j_call: TRBJ2-7
clone_size: .
v_call: TRBV5-3

cdr3_nt: TGCGCCAGCAGCCATGCGGCGGGAAACCAATACGAGCAGTACTTC
cdr3_aa: CASSHAAGNQYEQYF
d_call: .
cdr3_length: 15
j_call: TRBJ2-7
clone_size: .
v_call: TRBV4-1

cdr3_nt: TGTGCCAGCAGTCCCTCCCCTCGACACGCCGGGGAGCTGTTTTTT
cdr3_aa: CASSPSPRHAGELFF
d_call: .
cdr3_length: 15
j_call: TRBJ2-2
clone_size: .
v_call: TRBV28

cdr3_nt: TGTGCCAGCAGGCCTATGGGGGAGATCAACACCGGGGAGCTGTTTTTT
cdr3_aa: CASRPMGEINTGELFF
d_call: .
cdr3_length: 16
j_call: TRBJ2-2
clone_size: .
v_call: TRBV28

cdr3_nt: TGTGCCAGCAGCTCCGAGAGCGGGATCCGCGAGCAGTACTTC
cdr3_aa: CASSSESGIREQYF
d_call: TRBD2
cdr3_length: 14
j_call: TRBJ2-7
clone_size: .
v_call: TRBV5-6

cdr3_nt: TGTGCCAGCAGTTCTTTTGGGGGGGGGCCCTACAATGAGCAGTTCTTC
cdr3_aa: CASSSFGGGPYNEQFF
d_call: .
cdr3_length: 16
j_call: TRBJ2-1
clone_size: .
v_call: TRBV28

cdr3_nt: TGTGCCAGCAGTTCCTCTCTGAGGGATACGCAGTATTTT
cdr3_aa: CASSSSLRDTQYF
d_call: .
cdr3_length: 13
j_call: TRBJ2-3
clone_size: .
v_call: TRBV27

cdr3_nt: TGTGCCAGCAGTTTAAGCGGGGCTCGTCACGAGCAGTACTTC
cdr3_aa: CASSLSGARHEQYF
d_call: TRBD2
cdr3_length: 14
j_call: TRBJ2-7
clone_size: .
v_call: TRBV27

cdr3_nt: TGCGCCAGCAGCCAAGACGGCCCCTTTGACTCCCTTGTAAACAATGAGCAGTTCTTC
cdr3_aa: CASSQDGPFDSLVNNEQFF
d_call: .
cdr3_length: 19
j_call: TRBJ2-1
clone_size: .
v_call: TRBV4-3

cdr3_nt: TGCGCCAGCAGCTTATATGGGACAGAAAACGAGCAGTACTTC
cdr3_aa: CASSLYGTENEQYF
d_call: TRBD1
cdr3_length: 14
j_call: TRBJ2-7
clone_size: .
v_call: TRBV5-1

cdr3_nt: TGTGCCAGCGGGTTGGGGAACACCGGGGAGCTGTTTTTT
cdr3_aa: CASGLGNTGELFF
d_call: .
cdr3_length: 13
j_call: TRBJ2-2
clone_size: .
v_call: TRBV27

cdr3_nt: TGTGCCAGCAGCTACACAGGGTTAGGGGGGAATGAGCAGTTCTTC
cdr3_aa: CASSYTGLGGNEQFF
d_call: .
cdr3_length: 15
j_call: TRBJ2-1
clone_size: .
v_call: TRBV7-9

cdr3_nt: TGTGCCAGCAGACCTCCGGGGGGCGCAGAGACCCAGTACTTC
cdr3_aa: CASRPPGGAETQYF
d_call: .
cdr3_length: 14
j_call: TRBJ2-5
clone_size: .
v_call: TRBV28

cdr3_nt: TGTGCCAGCAGCGTAGATTGGACAGGGGCCTACGAGCAGTACTTC
cdr3_aa: CASSVDWTGAYEQYF
d_call: TRBD1
cdr3_length: 15
j_call: TRBJ2-7
clone_size: .
v_call: TRBV9

cdr3_nt: TGTGCCTGCCGGACGGGCAATTCACCCCTCCACTTT
cdr3_aa: CACRTGNSPLHF
d_call: .
cdr3_length: 12
j_call: TRBJ1-6
clone_size: .
v_call: TRBV19

cdr3_nt: TGCAGCGTTGAATACTCCGGCTATGGCTACACCTTC
cdr3_aa: CSVEYSGYGYTF
d_call: .
cdr3_length: 12
j_call: TRBJ1-2
clone_size: .
v_call: TRBV29-1

cdr3_nt: TGTGCCAGCAGTTCCTATCCCCCCCGACTAGTTCTCCAAGAGACCCAGTACTTC
cdr3_aa: CASSSYPPRLVLQETQYF
d_call: .
cdr3_length: 18
j_call: TRBJ2-5
clone_size: .
v_call: TRBV27

cdr3_nt: TGTGCCTCCGGACTAGCGGGGAGCTCCTACAATGAGCAGTTCTTC
cdr3_aa: CASGLAGSSYNEQFF
d_call: TRBD2
cdr3_length: 15
j_call: TRBJ2-1
clone_size: .
v_call: TRBV6-5

cdr3_nt: TGTGCCAGCAGCTTGGTTGGACAGGGACCCAAAAACATTCAGTACTTC
cdr3_aa: CASSLVGQGPKNIQYF
d_call: TRBD1
cdr3_length: 16
j_call: TRBJ2-4
clone_size: .
v_call: TRBV5-4

cdr3_nt: TGTGCCAGCAGCCCCAGGATCGGGGGGGGAAATGAAAAACTGTTTTTT
cdr3_aa: CASSPRIGGGNEKLFF
d_call: .
cdr3_length: 16
j_call: TRBJ1-4
clone_size: .
v_call: TRBV7-9

cdr3_nt: TGTGCCAGTAGTATAGGGCGACAGGGGGCTTATCAGCCCCAGCATTTT
cdr3_aa: CASSIGRQGAYQPQHF
d_call: TRBD1
cdr3_length: 16
j_call: TRBJ1-5
clone_size: .
v_call: TRBV19

cdr3_nt: TGTGCCAGCACGTCCCGGGACAGGGAAACCAAAAACATTCAGTACTTC
cdr3_aa: CASTSRDRETKNIQYF
d_call: TRBD1
cdr3_length: 16
j_call: TRBJ2-4
clone_size: .
v_call: TRBV6-4

cdr3_nt: TGTGCCAGCAGTTGGGGACAGGGGGGCTTTAATGAAAAACTGTTTTTT
cdr3_aa: CASSWGQGGFNEKLFF
d_call: TRBD1
cdr3_length: 16
j_call: TRBJ1-4
clone_size: .
v_call: TRBV28